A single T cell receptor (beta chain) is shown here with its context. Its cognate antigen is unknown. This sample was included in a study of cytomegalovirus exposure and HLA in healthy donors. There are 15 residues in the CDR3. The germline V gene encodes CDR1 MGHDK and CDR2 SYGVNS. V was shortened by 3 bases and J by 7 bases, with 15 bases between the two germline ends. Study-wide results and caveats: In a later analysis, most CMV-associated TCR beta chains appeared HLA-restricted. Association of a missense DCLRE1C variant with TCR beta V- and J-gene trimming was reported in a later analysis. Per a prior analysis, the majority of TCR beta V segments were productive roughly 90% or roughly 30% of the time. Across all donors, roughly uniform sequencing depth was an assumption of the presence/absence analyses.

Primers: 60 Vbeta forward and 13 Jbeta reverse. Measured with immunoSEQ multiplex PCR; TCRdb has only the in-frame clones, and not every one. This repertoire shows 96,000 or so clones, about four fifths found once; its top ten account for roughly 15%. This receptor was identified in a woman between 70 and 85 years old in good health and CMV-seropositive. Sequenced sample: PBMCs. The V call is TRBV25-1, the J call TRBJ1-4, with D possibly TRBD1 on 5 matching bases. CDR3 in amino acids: CASSDPGGRSEKLFF. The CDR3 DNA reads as TGTGCCAGCAGTGACCCCGGGGGTCGTAGTGAAAAACTGTTTTTT.